This T cell receptor beta chain was identified during a study of blood T cell repertoires in COVID-19. Data came from immunoSEQ multiplex PCR; TCRdb stores just in-frame clones and leaves some out. The profile covers around 230,000 clones, with about 88% appearing a single time and 0.65% to 0.85% taken by the ten largest. The germline V and J ends were trimmed by 0 bases and 4 bases, with 13 bases remaining between them. CDR1 is SGHRS and CDR2 is YFSETQ in the germline V gene. This CDR3 has 16 amino acids. Sequencing input: peripheral blood. This chain joins TRBV5-1 and TRBJ2-2; perhaps TRBD1 as D (5 bases). The origin of this receptor is a middle-aged man with acute or convalescent COVID-19. In DNA form, the CDR3 reads TGCGCCAGCAGCTTGGGGACCGGACATGTCACCGGGGAGCTGTTTTTT. Its translation is CASSLGTGHVTGELFF.